This T cell receptor (beta chain) was retrieved from a study of T cell repertoires in cytomegalovirus infection. Germline lookup yields CDR1 LNHDA and CDR2 SQIVND (reference sequence). CDR3 length: 14 amino acids. The V and J ends lost 3 bases and 4 bases, in that order; junction bases with no gene match: 5. A note on this clonotype: Its antigen is unknown.

One entry per CDR3 protein, called by TCRdb with MiXCR from the reads. The data hold some 54,000 distinct CDR3 sequences, with about 19% observed a single time. Sample: CD8+ T cells from cultured PBMCs, taken from culture after CMV antigen stimulation. The chain has TRBV19 and TRBJ1-1, with 7 nucleotides matching TRBD1. The clonotype originates from a human donor in good health (CMV status not recorded). Some clones in this sample may be carry-over from other donors' samples. The DNA for the CDR3 is TGTGCCAGTAGTATCACAAGGGGGCCCACTGAAGCTTTCTTT. Translated, it gives CASSITRGPTEAFF.